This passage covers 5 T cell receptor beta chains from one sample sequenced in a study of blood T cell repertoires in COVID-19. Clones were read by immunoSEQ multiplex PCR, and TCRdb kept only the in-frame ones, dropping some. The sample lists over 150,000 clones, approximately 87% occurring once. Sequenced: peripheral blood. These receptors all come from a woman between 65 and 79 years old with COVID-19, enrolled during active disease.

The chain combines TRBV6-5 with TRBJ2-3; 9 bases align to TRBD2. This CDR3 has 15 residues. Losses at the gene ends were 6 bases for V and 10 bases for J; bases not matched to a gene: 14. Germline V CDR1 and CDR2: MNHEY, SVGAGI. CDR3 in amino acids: CASSSPGLSGSSQYF. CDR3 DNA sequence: TGTGCCAGCAGCTCTCCCGGTCTTAGCGGGAGTTCGCAGTATTTT.

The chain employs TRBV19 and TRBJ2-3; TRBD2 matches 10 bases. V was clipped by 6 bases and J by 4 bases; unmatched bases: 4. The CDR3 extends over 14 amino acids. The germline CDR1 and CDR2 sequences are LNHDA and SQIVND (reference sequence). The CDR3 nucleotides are TGTGCCAGTAGGAGCGGGAGGGTTGCAGATACGCAGTATTTT. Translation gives CASRSGRVADTQYF.

The CDR3 DNA reads TGTGCCACACTCCGGGGGGCTAGCGGGAGTGTGAGCACAGATACGCAGTATTTT. Translation gives CATLRGASGSVSTDTQYF. This chain connects TRBV10-3 to TRBJ2-3; TRBD2 aligns across 10 bases. CDR3 length: 18 amino acids. V was clipped by 10 bases and J by 0 bases; unmatched bases: 16. CDR1 and CDR2 (germline): ENHRY, SYGVKD.

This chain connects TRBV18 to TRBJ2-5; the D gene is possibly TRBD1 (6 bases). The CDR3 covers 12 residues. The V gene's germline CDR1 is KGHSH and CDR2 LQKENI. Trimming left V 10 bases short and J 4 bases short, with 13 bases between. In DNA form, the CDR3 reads TGTGCCACCTCCCAAGGGGGAGAGACCCAGTACTTC. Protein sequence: CATSQGGETQYF. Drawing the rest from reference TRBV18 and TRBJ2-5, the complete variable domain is NAGVMQNPRHLVRRRGQEARLRCSPMKGHSHVYWYRQLPEEGLKFMVYLQKENIIDESGMPKERFSAEFPKEGPSILRIQQVVRGDSAAYFCATSQGGETQYFGPGTRLLVL.

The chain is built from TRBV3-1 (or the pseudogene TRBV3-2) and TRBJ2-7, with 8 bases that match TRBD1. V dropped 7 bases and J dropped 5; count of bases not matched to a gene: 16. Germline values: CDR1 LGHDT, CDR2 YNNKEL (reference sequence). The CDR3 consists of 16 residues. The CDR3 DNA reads TGTGCCAGCAACCACGGTGGACAGGGACCATCGAACGAGCAGTACTTC. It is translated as CASNHGGQGPSNEQYF.